This record looks at one T cell receptor (beta chain) sequence and its context. Its antigen is as yet unknown. This sample was included in a study of cytomegalovirus exposure and HLA in healthy donors. Findings and caveats of the study: Listed as cytomegalovirus-associated were over 150 TCR beta chains. Most TCR sequences were uncommon, yet certain public TCRs appeared in many donors.

Trimming shortened V by 0 bases and J by 4 bases, and 9 bases separated the two germline ends. CDR3 size: 14 residues. Germline loops: CDR1 SGHDT, CDR2 YYEEEE. Sequencing used immunoSEQ multiplex PCR; TCRdb keeps in-frame clones, though not all of them. The repertoire holds over 60,000 clones, with approximately 97% as singletons. V usage is TRBV5-6 and J usage is TRBJ2-3; a possible D gene is TRBD1 (5 bases). The TCR originated in a man between 18 and 35 years old in good health and CMV-seronegative. The sequenced material came from PBMCs. CDR3 nucleotides: TGTGCCAGCAGCTTGGCCATAGGGGCAGATACGCAGTATTTT. Translation: CASSLAIGADTQYF.